This is a list of T cell receptor beta chains from one sample in a study of cytomegalovirus exposure and HLA in healthy donors. Measured with immunoSEQ multiplex PCR; TCRdb has only the in-frame clones, and not every one. Recorded for this sample: around 78,000 clones. Sequenced sample: PBMCs. The receptors were gathered from a young man in good health and CMV-seropositive. Each CDR3 is given with its conserved first and last residue. The D gene is left open where the match is weak.

CDR3 length: 14
D gene: TRBD2
V gene: TRBV7-3
J gene: TRBJ2-1
CDR3 DNA: TGTGCCAGCAGCTCTAGCGGGGGGGCCAATGGGCAGTTCTTC
CDR3 protein: CASSSSGGANGQFF

CDR3 length: 15
D gene: -
V gene: TRBV6-6
J gene: TRBJ2-7
CDR3 DNA: TGTGCCAGCAGTTACGAAGGAATACCGGGCTACGAGCAGTACTTC
CDR3 protein: CASSYEGIPGYEQYF

CDR3 length: 14
D gene: -
V gene: TRBV5-1
J gene: TRBJ2-5
CDR3 DNA: TGCGCCAGCAGCTCCGGGATAATCCAAGAGACCCAGTACTTC
CDR3 protein: CASSSGIIQETQYF

CDR3 length: 13
D gene: -
V gene: TRBV6-1
J gene: TRBJ2-7
CDR3 DNA: TGTGCCAGCGGGGCGGCGATTAGCTACGAGCAGTACTTC
CDR3 protein: CASGAAISYEQYF

CDR3 length: 16
D gene: TRBD1
V gene: TRBV4-1
J gene: TRBJ1-1
CDR3 DNA: TGCGCCAGCAGCCAAGATGACAGGGAGGCGGGCACTGAAGCTTTCTTT
CDR3 protein: CASSQDDREAGTEAFF

CDR3 length: 14
D gene: -
V gene: TRBV14
J gene: TRBJ2-3
CDR3 DNA: TGTGCCAGCAGCCGTCTAGTAAGCACAGATACGCAGTATTTT
CDR3 protein: CASSRLVSTDTQYF

CDR3 length: 17
D gene: TRBD1
V gene: TRBV18
J gene: TRBJ1-3
CDR3 DNA: TGTGCCAGCTCACCAAGTATTCCGGACAGGGACGAAAACACCATATATTTT
CDR3 protein: CASSPSIPDRDENTIYF

CDR3 length: 13
D gene: -
V gene: TRBV4-1
J gene: TRBJ2-7
CDR3 DNA: TGCGCCAGCAGCCGATTGGCAGGGGACGAGCAGTACTTC
CDR3 protein: CASSRLAGDEQYF

CDR3 length: 15
D gene: -
V gene: TRBV27
J gene: TRBJ1-6
CDR3 DNA: TGTGCCAGCAGTTTTCACCGGTCGGATAATTCACCCCTCCACTTT
CDR3 protein: CASSFHRSDNSPLHF

CDR3 length: 15
D gene: -
V gene: TRBV5-1
J gene: TRBJ2-3
CDR3 DNA: TGCGCCAGCGTATCCCAGCCAGAGGCTACAGATACGCAGTATTTT
CDR3 protein: CASVSQPEATDTQYF

CDR3 length: 15
D gene: -
V gene: TRBV5-4
J gene: TRBJ1-2
CDR3 DNA: TGTGCCAGCAGCCCGGGGAGGGTCAGTAACTATGGCTACACCTTC
CDR3 protein: CASSPGRVSNYGYTF

CDR3 length: 17
D gene: -
V gene: TRBV5-6
J gene: TRBJ2-7
CDR3 DNA: TGTGCCAGCAGCCTGGGGTACGACAGTATGGGCTTCTACGAGCAGTACTTC
CDR3 protein: CASSLGYDSMGFYEQYF

CDR3 length: 14
D gene: -
V gene: TRBV19
J gene: TRBJ2-7
CDR3 DNA: TGTGCCAGTAGTATACGAACAGGGGGGGACGAGCAGTACTTC
CDR3 protein: CASSIRTGGDEQYF

CDR3 length: 17
D gene: TRBD2
V gene: TRBV4-2
J gene: TRBJ2-5
CDR3 DNA: TGTGCCAGCAGCCAAGTGAACGCGGGAGGGAATGGTGAGACCCAGTACTTC
CDR3 protein: CASSQVNAGGNGETQYF

CDR3 length: 15
D gene: TRBD2
V gene: TRBV30
J gene: TRBJ2-2
CDR3 DNA: TGTGCCTGGAGTCAATTTACTAGCGGGAACGGGGAGCTGTTTTTT
CDR3 protein: CAWSQFTSGNGELFF

CDR3 length: 11
D gene: -
V gene: TRBV11-3
J gene: TRBJ2-7
CDR3 DNA: TGTGCCAGCAGCCCGGGTTACGAGCAGTACTTC
CDR3 protein: CASSPGYEQYF

CDR3 length: 16
D gene: TRBD1
V gene: TRBV9
J gene: TRBJ1-6
CDR3 DNA: TGTGCCAGCAGCTGGGGGGGACAGGGTAGTAATTCACCCCTCCACTTT
CDR3 protein: CASSWGGQGSNSPLHF

CDR3 length: 15
D gene: -
V gene: TRBV19
J gene: TRBJ2-1
CDR3 DNA: TGTGCCAGTACCCCCAGACTACGTCTCTACAATGAGCAGTTCTTC
CDR3 protein: CASTPRLRLYNEQFF

CDR3 length: 17
D gene: TRBD2
V gene: TRBV11-2
J gene: TRBJ2-1
CDR3 DNA: TGTGCCAGCAGCTCATCCACTAGCGGGAGTCCTTACAATGAGCAGTTCTTC
CDR3 protein: CASSSSTSGSPYNEQFF

CDR3 length: 13
D gene: -
V gene: TRBV28
J gene: TRBJ2-1
CDR3 DNA: TGTGCCAGCAGACTAGGGACTCCCAATGAGCAGTTCTTC
CDR3 protein: CASRLGTPNEQFF

CDR3 length: 13
D gene: TRBD2
V gene: TRBV29-1
J gene: TRBJ2-7
CDR3 DNA: TGCAGCGTATGTAGCGGGGGCTCCTACGAGCAGTACTTC
CDR3 protein: CSVCSGGSYEQYF

CDR3 length: 14
D gene: TRBD1
V gene: TRBV19
J gene: TRBJ1-5
CDR3 DNA: TGTGCCAGTAGTGTGACAGGGGGCAATCAGCCCCAGCATTTT
CDR3 protein: CASSVTGGNQPQHF

CDR3 length: 14
D gene: TRBD1
V gene: TRBV6-1
J gene: TRBJ2-7
CDR3 DNA: TGTGCCAGCAGTGAATTGGGACAGGGATACGAGCAGTACTTC
CDR3 protein: CASSELGQGYEQYF

CDR3 length: 14
D gene: -
V gene: TRBV5-6
J gene: TRBJ1-2
CDR3 DNA: TGTGCCAGCAGCTTAGGGAGGCGGGACTATGGCTACACCTTC
CDR3 protein: CASSLGRRDYGYTF

CDR3 length: 16
D gene: TRBD1
V gene: TRBV18
J gene: TRBJ1-6
CDR3 DNA: TGTGCCAGCTCACCACCGGGCCGGGACAGGAATTCACCCCTCCACTTT
CDR3 protein: CASSPPGRDRNSPLHF

CDR3 length: 12
D gene: -
V gene: TRBV5-6
J gene: TRBJ1-2
CDR3 DNA: TGTGCCAGCAGCGTTACAGGTCAGGGCTACACCTTC
CDR3 protein: CASSVTGQGYTF

CDR3 length: 14
D gene: -
V gene: TRBV5-4
J gene: TRBJ1-2
CDR3 DNA: TGTGCCAGCAGTTACAGGGAGGGTGTCTATGGCTACACCTTC
CDR3 protein: CASSYREGVYGYTF

CDR3 length: 14
D gene: TRBD1
V gene: TRBV5-6
J gene: TRBJ2-1
CDR3 DNA: TGTGCCAGCAGCTTAGGGACAGACTACAATGAGCAGTTCTTC
CDR3 protein: CASSLGTDYNEQFF